The 22 T cell receptor delta chains below were found in one sample sequenced in a study of γδ T cells in repeated Plasmodium falciparum infection. Gammadelta T cells were flow-sorted from PBMC into Vgamma9/Vdelta2+ and Vdelta2-negative populations for bulk analysis. TCRdb re-analyzed the multiplex PCR reads via CATT. The sample includes 85,000 to 90,000 delta-chain clones, under 1.5% seen only once; the top ten take under 9.5%. Sequencing was performed on gamma-delta T cells from blood. The receptors originated from a pool of human donors (malaria-infected and uninfected, not separated).

This clone has a handful of counts. TCRdb attributes to this sequence the protein of a much larger clone, which differs from the DNA translation at residue 3; a read error is likely, and the protein displayed is translated from the DNA. The chain is built from TRDV2 and TRDJ1; no firm D call. CDR3 length: 16 amino acids. Germline V gives CDR1 GEAIGNYY, CDR2 EKD. Here the CDR3 reads CAYDTGEGPTTDKLIF. The CDR3 region has the DNA TGTGCCTATGACACAGGCGAAGGACCCACCACCGATAAACTCATCTTT.

Only a few counts were recorded for this clone. The protein given by TCRdb reflects a much larger clone and differs at residue 10 from this DNA's translation, likely from a read error; the protein shown is the DNA's translation. V usage is TRDV1 and J usage is TRDJ1, with TRDD3 matching over 12 bases. TCRdb offers no J gene call, so here the DNA was matched to germline to obtain one. V lost 4 bases to trimming and J lost 8 bases; unmatched junction nucleotides: 26. Looked up from germline, CDR1 is TSWWSYY and CDR2 is QGS. The CDR3 is 21 amino acids. The CDR3 bases are TGTGCTCTTGGGGCCCACCCCCTTACCCTCCTACTACTGGGGGATACCCGGAAACTCATCTTT. This gives the protein CALGAHPLTLLLLGDTRKLIF.

As regards this clone: The TCRdb protein, from a much larger clone, departs from this DNA's translation at residue 3, likely by read error; the protein shown derives from the DNA. V usage is TRDV2 and J usage is TRDJ1; 8 nucleotides agree with TRDD3. TCRdb does not report a J gene; here it was assigned by matching the DNA to germline references. Germline CDR1 GEAIGNYY, CDR2 EKD. This CDR3 has 15 amino acids. CDR3 sequence reads: CARDALLGGADKLIF. Here the CDR3 DNA reads TGTGCCCGTGACGCCTTACTGGGGGGGGCCGATAAACTCATCTTT.

Turning to this clone: This likely stems from a read error, as it lies one base from a far larger clone. Other DNA sequences in the sample encode the same CDR3. The rearrangement links TRDV2 to TRDJ2; 9 bases map to TRDD3. Matching the DNA to germline supplied the J gene, which TCRdb does not give. Trimming at V came to 0 bases and at J to 1 base, leaving 17 bases not matched to a gene. This CDR3 region has 21 residues. Germline CDR1 is GEAIGNYY and CDR2 is EKD. The CDR3 DNA reads TGTGCCTGTGACACCTTCCTCGACTGGGGGACAAGGGCCTATTTGACAGCACAACTCTTCTTT. This sequence encodes CACDTFLDWGTRAYLTAQLFF.

Of note for this clone: A far bigger clonotype differs at one base, so this is likely a read error. Within the sample, other DNA sequences also encode this same CDR3. CDR3 nucleotide sequence: TGTGCCTGTGACGTCCTGCCTCCTGGGGGGTACGGAAGCACCTATAAACTCATCTTT. Amino acids: CACDVLPPGGYGSTYKLIF. The chain is built from TRDV2 and TRDJ1, with 7 bases matching TRDD3. Here the J gene was assigned by germline matching of the DNA, as TCRdb has none. The CDR3 runs 19 residues. CDR1 is GEAIGNYY, CDR2 EKD, per germline.

A remark on this clone: The sample contains more than one DNA sequence encoding this CDR3. The V gene lacks a call, and TRDJ1 is the J gene. The CDR3 sequence is 9 residues long. CDR3 region: CAGTDKLIF. The DNA of the CDR3 is TGTGCCGGCACCGATAAACTCATCTTT.

This clone was observed a handful of times. The protein TCRdb lists belongs to a much larger clone and differs from this DNA's translation at residue 4, which points to a read error; the protein shown is made from the DNA. This chain links TRDV2 with TRDJ1; a weak D match, TRDD3 (6 bases). This CDR3 spans 16 amino acids. Germline V lookup: CDR1 GEAIGNYY, CDR2 EKD. CDR3 bases: TGTGCCTGTTACACCGTGGCTGGGGCGTACACCGATAAACTCATCTTT. Protein product: CACYTVAGAYTDKLIF.

This clone was picked up a small number of times. TCRdb assigns this DNA the protein of a much larger clone, which departs from its translation at residue 11; this likely reflects a read error, and the protein shown comes from translating the DNA. V gene TRDV1 combines with J gene TRDJ1, with D perhaps TRDD3 (5 bases). The J gene is not listed in TCRdb, so it was assigned here from a DNA match to germline. The CDR3 contains 18 residues. The V gene lost 0 bases and the J gene lost 0 bases, with 17 bases spanning the gap. CDR1 is TSWWSYY, CDR2 QGS, per germline. The CDR3 DNA sequence: TGTGCTCTTGGGGAACTAGTTCCCTGGGAGCAGTACACCGATAAACTCATCTTT. This encodes CALGELVPWEQYTDKLIF.

At least ten counts were recorded for this clone. A far larger clone is one base from this, pointing to a likely read error. Within the sample, other DNA sequences also encode this same CDR3. This sequence joins TRDV2 and TRDJ1; 9 positions match TRDD3. The J gene, left out of TCRdb, was set here by checking the DNA against germline. The CDR3 has 15 amino acids. The V gene's germline CDR1 is GEAIGNYY and CDR2 EKD. CDR3 sequence reads: CACDTVGDRADKLIF. In DNA, the CDR3 is TGTGCCTGCGACACCGTGGGGGATAGGGCCGATAAACTCATCTTT.

On this clone itself: TCRdb's listed protein matches a much larger clone and diverges from this DNA's translation at residue 20, likely through a read error; the protein shown comes from the DNA. No J gene was named, though the V gene is TRDV1; whether TRDD3, the table's D call, matches the DNA was not checked. This CDR3 spans 21 amino acids. Germline V CDR1 and CDR2: TSWWSYY, QGS. CDR3 nucleotide sequence: TGTGCTCTTGGAAGAGAACGTCTATCATACGGGGGGATACTAAACACCGATAAACTCACCTTT. Translation: CALGRERLSYGGILNTDKLTF.

This clone was seen only a few times. This likely reflects a read error, since a far larger clone is one base away. Within the sample, other DNA sequences also encode this same CDR3. The CDR3 DNA reads TGTGCCTTTATTGCCAGGTTGTACACCGATAAACTCATCTTC. As protein: CAFIARLYTDKLIF. This chain joins TRDV3 and TRDJ1, with D unresolved. The germline gives CDR1 TVYSNPD, CDR2 GDNSRS (reference sequence). The CDR3 is 14 residues long. Variable domain in full (rest from reference TRDV3 and TRDJ1): CDKVTQSSPDQTVASGSEVVLLCTYDTVYSNPDLFWYRIRPDYSFQFVFYGDNSRSEGADFTQGRFSVKHILTQKAFHLVISPVRTEDSATYYCAFIARLYTDKLIFGKGTRVTVEP.

This clone was recorded at least ten times. This may stem from a read error, because a much larger clone lies one nucleotide away. This sample also contains other DNA sequences that code for the same CDR3. The rearrangement joins TRDV1 to TRDJ1, with 11 bases identical to TRDD3. The length of the CDR3 is 22 residues. Germline V CDR1 and CDR2: TSWWSYY, QGS. CDR3 DNA: TGTGCCCTTGGGGAACTAAGACCCATTCTGGGGGATACCCGTACTAACACCGATAAACTCATCTTT. It translates to CALGELRPILGDTRTNTDKLIF.

Note on this clone: TCRdb has a much larger clone's protein, which differs at residue 12 from the translation of this DNA, likely because of a read error; what is shown is the protein translated from the DNA. The chain is built from TRDV3 and TRDJ2; D call uncertain. The J gene, not given by TCRdb, was assigned here from a germline match of the nucleotide sequence. Germline-derived CDR1 and CDR2 are TVYSNPD and GDNSRS (reference sequence). The CDR3 runs to 15 residues. CDR3 in amino acids: CAFTFPTSLTALLFF. The CDR3 region has the DNA TGTGCCTTTACATTTCCCACCTCGTTGACAGCACTACTCTTCTTT.

Points on this clone: The mismatch at residue 11 between this DNA's translation and the TCRdb protein of a much larger clone likely reflects a read error; the protein shown is translated from the DNA. The chain joins TRDV2 to TRDJ1, with TRDD3 matching 11 bases. The J gene was not available in TCRdb and was assigned here by matching the DNA to germline segments. The CDR3 has 16 residues. Germline loops: CDR1 GEAIGNYY, CDR2 EKD. The J segment lost 3 bases and the V segment lost 1 base, leaving 6 bases of the junction unmatched. CDR3 sequence: CACDTLLGDNADKLIF. The CDR3 coding sequence is TGTGCCTGTGACACGCTACTGGGGGATAACGCCGATAAACTCATCTTT.

This clone was seen only a few times. A far larger clone is one nucleotide away, so this likely arose from a read error. The identical CDR3 is also encoded by other nucleotide sequences in the sample. V usage is TRDV2 and J usage is TRDJ1; 8 nucleotides match TRDD3. This CDR3 has 16 amino acids. Unmatched junction bases numbered 6, after V lost 1 base and J lost 0 bases. The germline gives CDR1 GEAIGNYY, CDR2 EKD. This CDR3 reads CACDTLGEKYTDKLIF. The CDR3 region has the DNA TGTGCCTGTGACACTCTGGGGGAGAAGTACACCGATAAACTCATCTTT.

A remark on this clone: This DNA translates differently at residue 17 from the TCRdb protein, which is that of a much larger clone; a read error is likely, and the protein shown is the DNA's own translation. Called V gene: TRDV1; the J gene was not called; no check of the table's D call, TRDD3, against the DNA was made. CDR3 size: 19 residues. Germline V gene sequence: CDR1 TSWWSYY, CDR2 QGS. The CDR3 spells CALGCLPSDWGVYTDKPIF. The DNA of the CDR3 is TGTGCTCTTGGGTGCCTGCCTTCTGACTGGGGGGTATACACCGATAAACCCATCTTT.

At least ten counts were recorded for this clone. V usage is TRDV1 and J usage is TRDJ1; 7 nucleotides match TRDD3. The length of the CDR3 is 22 residues. J was trimmed by 0 bases and V by 1 base; bases with no gene match: 23. From germline, CDR1 is TSWWSYY and CDR2 QGS. CDR3 nucleotide sequence: TGTGCTCTTGGGGAACGGACCTTCTCCCCAAACTGGGGCCCCCCCTACACCGATAAACTCATCTTT. Protein product: CALGERTFSPNWGPPYTDKLIF.

With respect to this clone: The mismatch at residue 20 between this DNA's translation and the TCRdb protein of a much larger clone likely reflects a read error; the protein shown is translated from the DNA. The V and J genes are TRDV1 and TRDJ1; 11 bases map to TRDD3. TCRdb supplies no J gene; here it was assigned by aligning the nucleotide sequence to germline. Germline V gene lookup returns CDR1 TSWWSYY and CDR2 QGS. This CDR3 has 23 amino acids. The CDR3 nucleotides read TGTGCTCTTGGGGAACTAGCGGCCCCCTTCCTACAAAATCCTGGGGGATACACCGATGAACTCATCTTT. Protein sequence: CALGELAAPFLQNPGGYTDELIF.

This clone has a handful of counts. A read error likely explains why the TCRdb protein, taken from a much larger clone, differs from this DNA's translation at residue 12; the protein shown is translated from the DNA. The chain combines TRDV2 with TRDJ3; 9 positions match TRDD3. Matching the DNA to germline supplied the J gene, which TCRdb does not give. CDR1 and CDR2 from the germline V gene are GEAIGNYY and EKD. With V trimmed by 1 base and J by 2 bases, 11 bases remained unmatched. The CDR3 is 20 amino acids. The CDR3 coding sequence is TGTGCCTGTGACACTCTTACTGGGGGACCTAGCCCCTGGGACACCCGACAGATGTTTTTC. It encodes CACDTLTGGPSPWDTRQMFF.

Notes on this clone: TCRdb shows a much larger clone's protein in place of this DNA's translation, and the two differ at residue 3, likely through a read error; the protein shown is translated from the DNA. This chain links TRDV2 with TRDJ3; D might be TRDD3 (8 bases). TCRdb supplies no J gene; here it was assigned by aligning the nucleotide sequence to germline. V was pared by 8 bases and J by 3 bases, with 43 bases between. This CDR3 is 25 amino acids long. Per the germline V gene, CDR1 is GEAIGNYY and CDR2 is EKD. The CDR3 here is CAYTSRTVGDTLPSFRIWDTRQMFF. In nucleotides, the CDR3 is TGTGCCTATACATCCCGTACGGTCGGGGATACCCTTCCTTCCTTCCGTATCTGGGACACCCGACAGATGTTTTTC.

A few counts support this clone. The likely explanation is a read error, given a far larger clone one base away. Other DNA sequences in this sample translate to the same CDR3. This sequence joins TRDV1 and TRDJ1; 7 bases are shared with TRDD3. The J gene was not available in TCRdb and was assigned here by matching the DNA to germline segments. This CDR3 is built from 19 residues. Germline V gene sequence: CDR1 TSWWSYY, CDR2 QGS. Here the CDR3 DNA reads TGTGCTCTTTGTCGCCTTCAGAATCTCCTGGGGGCTTCCACCGACAAACTCATCTTT. Amino acids: CALCRLQNLLGASTDKLIF.

This clone showed up many times. This likely stems from a read error, as it lies one base from a far larger clone. The sample has other DNA sequences that encode this CDR3 too. V gene TRDV2 combines with J gene TRDJ2, with a possible D match to TRDD3 (6 bases). No J gene is reported in TCRdb; it was inferred here by comparing the DNA with germline. CDR3 size: 15 residues. Germline assignment: CDR1 GEAIGNYY and CDR2 EKD. CDR3 in amino acids: CACDNVGIGTAQLFF. The CDR3 DNA reads as TGTGCCTGCGACAACGTGGGGATTGGTACAGCACAACTCTTCTTT.